Listed below are T cell receptor beta chains from one sample, sequenced in a study of technical replicates of blood from four donors. Profiled with immunoSEQ multiplex PCR; TCRdb holds only in-frame clones, not every one. The sample includes tens of thousands of clones, 94% of them seen just once. The sample was T cells isolated from PBMCs. These receptors were taken from a human donor in good health. Both conserved end residues are part of each CDR3. The D gene is left open where the match is weak. Size values are once, few and many counts, or a class for expanded clones, and some rows have none.

cdr3_aa	cdr3_nt	cdr3_length	j_call	clone_size	v_call	d_call
CASSPPYARNPSTDTQYF	TGTGCCAGCTCACCACCTTACGCCAGAAACCCTAGCACAGATACGCAGTATTTT	18	TRBJ2-3	-	TRBV18	-
CASSPSRAGTYEQYF	TGCGCCAGCAGCCCCTCTCGCGCGGGAACGTACGAGCAGTACTTC	15	TRBJ2-7	-	TRBV4-3	-
CASSRPGQGRAFF	TGTGCCAGCAGCCGACCGGGACAGGGACGAGCTTTCTTT	13	TRBJ1-1	-	TRBV7-2	TRBD1
CAISPPSGGASYEQYF	TGTGCCATCAGCCCCCCTAGCGGGGGGGCTTCCTACGAGCAGTACTTC	16	TRBJ2-7	-	TRBV10-3	TRBD2
CATSRSRKESNEQFF	TGTGCCACCAGCAGAAGTCGGAAGGAGAGCAATGAGCAGTTCTTC	15	TRBJ2-1	-	TRBV15	-
CASSAQGLAGDEETQYF	TGTGCCAGCAGCGCTCAAGGACTAGCGGGAGATGAAGAGACCCAGTACTTC	17	TRBJ2-5	-	TRBV9	TRBD2
CASRPTTEPTDTQYF	TGTGCCAGCAGACCGACGACAGAACCCACAGATACGCAGTATTTT	15	TRBJ2-3	-	TRBV2	-
CASSYGLAGGGETQYF	TGCGCCAGCAGCTACGGACTAGCGGGAGGTGGGGAGACCCAGTACTTC	16	TRBJ2-5	-	TRBV5-1	TRBD2
CSAVTASNEQFF	TGCAGCGCCGTCACAGCCTCCAATGAGCAGTTCTTC	12	TRBJ2-1	once	TRBV29-1	-
CASSLRDSAPEAFF	TGTGCCAGCAGCCTCCGGGACAGTGCGCCTGAAGCTTTCTTT	14	TRBJ1-1	-	TRBV9	TRBD1
CNVQGEGGYTF	TGCAATGTACAGGGAGAAGGGGGCTACACCTTC	11	TRBJ1-2	-	TRBV20-1	-
CASSHLAGGSYEQYF	TGTGCCAGCAGCCACCTAGCGGGAGGGTCTTACGAGCAGTACTTC	15	TRBJ2-7	-	TRBV7-3	TRBD2
CASSSGGVAYGYTF	TGTGCCAGCAGTTCGGGGGGCGTCGCCTATGGCTACACCTTC	14	TRBJ1-2	-	TRBV27	-
CASSVPKGGGTDTQYF	TGTGCCAGCAGCGTCCCCAAAGGCGGAGGCACAGATACGCAGTATTTT	16	TRBJ2-3	-	TRBV9	-
CASSLAPGQSWTGDTEAFF	TGTGCCAGCAGCTTAGCGCCAGGACAGTCTTGGACTGGGGACACTGAAGCTTTCTTT	19	TRBJ1-1	-	TRBV7-8	-
CASSFHDRAPYEQYF	TGTGCCAGCAGCTTTCATGACAGGGCTCCCTACGAGCAGTACTTC	15	TRBJ2-7	-	TRBV11-2	TRBD1
CASSEVPGGGSSPYEQYF	TGTGCCAGCAGTGAAGTCCCCGGGGGCGGGAGTTCACCCTACGAGCAGTACTTC	18	TRBJ2-7	-	TRBV25-1	-
CASCGREETQYF	TGTGCCAGCTGCGGGAGGGAAGAGACCCAGTACTTC	12	TRBJ2-5	-	TRBV2	TRBD2
CASSHDIPGNTIYF	TGCGCCAGCAGCCACGACATACCCGGAAACACCATATATTTT	14	TRBJ1-3	-	TRBV5-1	-
CASRIQTGSGELFF	TGTGCCAGCAGAATACAAACGGGGTCCGGGGAGCTGTTTTTT	14	TRBJ2-2	-	TRBV6-5	-
CASSQDSSTDTQYF	TGTGCCAGCAGCCAAGACTCCAGCACAGATACGCAGTATTTT	14	TRBJ2-3	-	TRBV7-3	-
CASSGQRGPDTQYF	TGTGCCAGCAGCGGCCAAAGAGGCCCAGATACGCAGTATTTT	14	TRBJ2-3	-	TRBV9	-
CASSIGASIYGYTF	TGTGCCAGTAGTATTGGGGCCAGCATCTATGGCTACACCTTC	14	TRBJ1-2	-	TRBV19	-
CASSGTLRGDTQYF	TGTGCCAGCAGTGGGACTCTTAGGGGAGATACGCAGTATTTT	14	TRBJ2-3	-	TRBV6-6	-
CASSLSGRRDGEQFF	TGTGCCAGCAGCCTCAGCGGGAGACGGGACGGTGAGCAGTTCTTC	15	TRBJ2-1	once	TRBV21-1	-
CASSFGNEQFF	TGTGCCAGCAGCTTCGGCAATGAGCAGTTCTTC	11	TRBJ2-1	-	TRBV7-9	-
CASSYSQGEIGYGYTF	TGTGCCAGCAGTTACTCGCAGGGGGAGATTGGCTATGGCTACACCTTC	16	TRBJ1-2	-	TRBV6-5	TRBD1
CASSLVIGQGSEQYF	TGTGCCAGCAGCTTAGTAATTGGACAGGGGAGCGAGCAGTACTTC	15	TRBJ2-7	-	TRBV7-9	TRBD1
CASSLGTSVAYEQYF	TGTGCCAGCAGTTTGGGGACTAGCGTCGCCTACGAGCAGTACTTC	15	TRBJ2-7	-	TRBV27	TRBD2
CASRTSGSSYNEQFF	TGTGCCAGCAGAACTAGCGGGAGCTCCTACAATGAGCAGTTCTTC	15	TRBJ2-1	-	TRBV27	TRBD2
CASSPDSSGNTIYF	TGTGCCAGCAGTCCGGACAGCTCTGGAAACACCATATATTTT	14	TRBJ1-3	once	TRBV27	-
CASSMGQGTWYEQYF	TGTGCCAGCAGCATGGGACAGGGCACTTGGTACGAGCAGTACTTC	15	TRBJ2-7	-	TRBV5-4	TRBD1
CASSLEGRDSGYTF	TGCGCCAGCAGCTTGGAGGGCCGGGATAGTGGCTACACCTTC	14	TRBJ1-2	-	TRBV5-1	-
CASSPWQGAGGNNEQFF	TGTGCCAGCAGCCCGTGGCAGGGGGCTGGGGGCAACAATGAGCAGTTCTTC	17	TRBJ2-1	-	TRBV7-9	TRBD1
CASSVAGTGELFF	TGTGCCAGCAGCGTAGCGGGGACCGGGGAGCTGTTTTTT	13	TRBJ2-2	once	TRBV9	-
CASSYGGGPYEQYF	TGTGCCAGCAGTTACGGGGGAGGGCCTTACGAGCAGTACTTC	14	TRBJ2-7	-	TRBV6-5	TRBD2
CASSPIPSHSTDTQYF	TGTGCCAGCAGCCCTATCCCTTCTCATAGCACAGATACGCAGTATTTT	16	TRBJ2-3	-	TRBV2	-
CASSEIAGGNEQYF	TGTGCCAGCAGTGAAATAGCGGGAGGTAACGAGCAGTACTTC	14	TRBJ2-7	-	TRBV25-1	TRBD2
CAWSVRGLVPLGEQYF	TGTGCCTGGAGTGTACGGGGTCTCGTGCCGCTTGGCGAGCAGTACTTC	16	TRBJ2-7	-	TRBV30	-
CATSREGMNTEAFF	TGTGCCACCAGCAGGGAGGGAATGAACACTGAAGCTTTCTTT	14	TRBJ1-1	-	TRBV15	-
CATDTLLDTQQFF	TGTGCCACTGACACCCTACTAGACACGCAGCAGTTCTTC	13	TRBJ2-1	-	TRBV28	-
CASRAGACQFF	TGTGCCAGCAGAGCGGGAGCTTGTCAGTTCTTC	11	TRBJ2-1	-	TRBV21-1	-
CSVELGQGVNEQYF	TGCAGCGTTGAGTTAGGGCAGGGGGTAAACGAGCAGTACTTC	14	TRBJ2-7	-	TRBV29-1	TRBD1
CASSQGLAGSRPGEQFF	TGCGCCAGCAGCCAAGGATTAGCCGGGAGCCGGCCGGGTGAGCAGTTCTTC	17	TRBJ2-1	-	TRBV4-3	-
CASTPGQGNYEQYF	TGTGCCAGCACCCCGGGACAGGGCAATTACGAGCAGTACTTC	14	TRBJ2-7	once	TRBV6-6	TRBD1
CASSLTVNNGDRGFGTGELFF	TGTGCCAGCAGCTTAACGGTGAATAACGGGGACAGGGGGTTCGGCACCGGGGAGCTGTTTTTT	21	TRBJ2-2	-	TRBV13	TRBD1
CASSEEQVTNQPQHF	TGTGCCAGCAGTGAAGAGCAGGTGACCAATCAGCCCCAGCATTTT	15	TRBJ1-5	-	TRBV2	-
CASSLVLAGWNTGELFF	TGTGCCAGCAGCTTAGTGCTAGCGGGATGGAACACCGGGGAGCTGTTTTTT	17	TRBJ2-2	-	TRBV13	TRBD2
CASSLRGLQTYEQYF	TGTGCCAGCAGCTTGAGGGGACTTCAGACCTACGAGCAGTACTTC	15	TRBJ2-7	-	TRBV7-2	-
CSAAGQGRITDTQYF	TGCAGCGCTGCGGGACAGGGGAGGATCACAGATACGCAGTATTTT	15	TRBJ2-3	-	TRBV29-1	TRBD1
CASSVDRFPEAFF	TGTGCCAGCAGCGTGGACAGGTTCCCTGAAGCTTTCTTT	13	TRBJ1-1	-	TRBV9	TRBD1
CSVSGRGDYYEQYF	TGCAGCGTTTCCGGGCGGGGGGATTACTACGAGCAGTACTTC	14	TRBJ2-7	-	TRBV29-1	TRBD2
CASSRPRGNYGYTF	TGTGCCAGCAGCCGACCTCGCGGCAACTATGGCTACACCTTC	14	TRBJ1-2	once	TRBV7-9	-
CSAGQGDSEQFF	TGCAGCGCCGGGCAGGGGGACAGTGAGCAGTTCTTC	12	TRBJ2-1	-	TRBV29-1	TRBD1
CASSLTGGGENIQYF	TGTGCCAGCAGTTTGACAGGGGGTGGCGAAAACATTCAGTACTTC	15	TRBJ2-4	-	TRBV6-1	TRBD1
CASGQGPTYEQYF	TGTGCCAGCGGACAGGGTCCTACCTACGAGCAGTACTTC	13	TRBJ2-7	-	TRBV28	TRBD1
CATSRGMELAGPGNEQFF	TGTGCCACCAGCAGAGGTATGGAACTAGCGGGACCGGGGAATGAGCAGTTCTTC	18	TRBJ2-1	-	TRBV15	TRBD2
CASRSSGTSYNEQFF	TGTGCCAGTAGATCTAGCGGAACTTCCTACAATGAGCAGTTCTTC	15	TRBJ2-1	-	TRBV19	TRBD2
CASSRTGTNQPQHF	TGTGCCAGCAGCAGAACAGGGACCAATCAGCCCCAGCATTTT	14	TRBJ1-5	-	TRBV7-8	-
CASSAWDSPTDTQYF	TGTGCCAGCAGCGCCTGGGACAGCCCCACAGATACGCAGTATTTT	15	TRBJ2-3	-	TRBV9	TRBD1